A single sample gave rise to the 9 T cell receptor beta chains below, sequenced in a study of CD8 T cells in ankylosing spondylitis. From the 5' RACE reads, TCRdb called clonotypes with MiXCR, one entry per CDR3 protein. The table shows 150,000 to 200,000 distinct CDR3 sequences, with approximately 10% occurring only once. Sequencing was performed on blood, either unsorted or a sorted T cell fraction (not recorded which). The receptors stem from a male donor with ankylosing spondylitis or in good health (not recorded which).

Many counts were recorded for this clonotype. The V and J genes are TRBV6-2 or TRBV6-3 and TRBJ2-6, with TRBD1 matching over 9 bases. Per the germline V gene, CDR1 is MNHEY and CDR2 is SVGEGT. V gave up 4 bases and J gave up 0 bases; unmatched junction bases: 4. This CDR3 region has 17 residues. CDR3 DNA: TGTGCCAGCAGTTTCGACAGGGGGTACTCTGGGGCCAACGTCCTGACTTTC. Encoded protein: CASSFDRGYSGANVLTF.

This clonotype showed up just a few times. The chain has TRBV6-2 or TRBV6-3 and TRBJ2-7; TRBD2 aligns across 8 bases. Trimming cost V 6 bases and J 0 bases; bases outside gene matches: 10. This CDR3 region has 16 residues. Germline CDR1 and CDR2: MNHEY and SVGEGT. As DNA, the CDR3 is TGTGCCAGCAGCCCTCTACGGGGGGGGTTCTCCTACGAGCAGTACTTC. This translates into CASSPLRGGFSYEQYF.

This clonotype was seen more than once but under ten times. J is TRBJ2-1 and V is TRBV7-2; D may be TRBD2 (5 bases). The germline V and J ends were trimmed by 5 bases and 5 bases, with 16 bases remaining between them. Per germline, CDR1 SGHTA and CDR2 FQGNSA. The CDR3 runs 15 residues. CDR3 coding DNA: TGTGCCAGCAGCCGGAGAACTAGTAGCCACAATGAGCAGTTCTTC. Protein: CASSRRTSSHNEQFF.

This clonotype was picked up many times. This chain connects TRBV20-1 to TRBJ2-7; 8 bases agree with TRBD2. V gave up 1 base and J gave up 2 bases; unmatched junction bases: 4. There are 14 residues in the CDR3. Germline CDR1 and CDR2: DFQATT and SNEGSKA (reference sequence). For the CDR3, the DNA is TGCAGTGCTAGAGGACTAGCGCTGGCCTACGAGCAGTACTTC. Translated: CSARGLALAYEQYF.

This clonotype was recorded at least ten times. The chain employs TRBV20-1 and TRBJ2-1, with 14 bases that match TRBD2. Germline loops: CDR1 DFQATT, CDR2 SNEGSKA (reference sequence). The CDR3 spans 15 residues. The V and J ends lost 0 bases and 10 bases, in that order; junction bases with no gene match: 5. The CDR3 DNA reads as TGCAGTGCTAGAGAGGGACTAGCGGGAGTACTGGAGCAGTTCTTC. This gives the protein CSAREGLAGVLEQFF.

This clonotype appeared many times. The J gene is TRBJ2-2, the V gene TRBV10-1; 10 bases agree with TRBD2. After removal of 8 bases from V and 1 base from J, the junction contained 13 bases not matched to a gene. The germline V gene has CDR1 WNHNN and CDR2 SYGVQD (reference sequence). The CDR3 extends over 18 amino acids. DNA of the CDR3: TGCGCCAGCTCCGGGACTAGCGAGTGGCGTGGGAACACCGGGGAGCTGTTTTTT. Translating gives CASSGTSEWRGNTGELFF.

This clonotype was counted a few times. The V gene is TRBV2, the J gene TRBJ2-1; D gene uncertain. Trimming shortened V by 11 bases and J by 7 bases, and 18 bases separated the two germline ends. Germline V gene data show CDR1 as SNHLY and CDR2 as FYNNEI. CDR3 length equals 13 residues. For the CDR3, the DNA is TGTGCCGCCACTTCGGTAGAAGCAAATGAGCAGTTCTTC. Translating it yields CAATSVEANEQFF.

This clonotype was counted ten times or more. The chain is built from TRBV15 and TRBJ2-1; TRBD1 is a possible D gene (7 bases). This CDR3 has 14 residues. CDR1 and CDR2 from the germline V gene are LNHNV and YYDKDF (reference sequence). The V end lost 3 bases, the J end lost 6 bases, and 12 bases lay between the germline ends. This CDR3 reads CATSSHRGGNEQFF. The CDR3 DNA sequence: TGTGCCACCAGCAGCCACAGGGGAGGCAATGAGCAGTTCTTC.

This clonotype has ten or more counts. The gene calls are TRBV25-1 and TRBJ2-1; the match to TRBD1 covers 10 bases. The CDR3 has 14 residues. The germline gives CDR1 MGHDK, CDR2 SYGVNS. J gave up 3 bases and V 7 bases, and 3 bases lay outside the gene matches. The CDR3 DNA reads TGTGCCAGCACAGGGACAGGGGACTACAATGAGCAGTTCTTC. Protein product: CASTGTGDYNEQFF.